This T cell receptor (beta chain) was recorded in a study of CXCR3-negative and CXCR3-positive naive CD8 T cells. About the research overall: Each library held about 1.5 +/- 0.3 million TRB reads, around 150 million in total. Notes on the study in general: TRB CDR3s of CXCR3-positive naive cells were more hydrophobic than those of CXCR3-negative naive cells. The authors found comparable surface CD5 between naive subsets and inferred TCR strength from TRB CDR3 properties.

Per germline, CDR1 SGHTA and CDR2 FQGNSA. The CDR3 has 14 amino acids. As to this clonotype: What it binds is not known.

In triplicate, each CD8+ T cell subset was sorted at under 350,000 cells per replicate. Carrying UMI labels, the TRB cDNA libraries were prepared through 5' RACE. With the 5' RACE reads reprocessed, TCRdb shows one record per CDR3 protein and no DNA. The sample is made up of roughly 4,700 distinct CDR3 sequences, and the top ten hold 2% to 2.5% of it. The chain recombines TRBV7-2 with TRBJ2-5. This TCR came from a human donor in good health. Some clones in this sample may be carry-over from other donors' samples. The sequenced material came from naive CXCR3+ CD8+ T cells from blood. Regarding subset: CD45RO-CCR7+CD27+CD95- naive CD8+ T cells expressing CXCR3 (TNR3+). CDR3 region: CASSGNYRVETQYF.